Sequencing of this T cell receptor (beta chain) was carried out in a study of identical twins. Study-level results: Insertions were fewer in abundant cord blood beta clonotypes, whereas memory repertoires showed none of this pattern.

Each CDR3 protein gets one entry after TCRdb re-called the 5' RACE reads with MiXCR. The table shows around 100,000 distinct CDR3 sequences, with 4.5% to 6.5% occurring only once. This clonotype was observed a few times. The antigen is unknown. The CDR3 totals 17 residues. V lost 3 bases to trimming and J lost 0 bases; unmatched junction nucleotides: 0. The germline V gene encodes CDR1 KGHDR and CDR2 SFDVKD. Sample: memory T cells sorted from blood. This chain uses TRBV24-1 with TRBJ2-1, with TRBD2 identical over 14 bases. The source of this sequence is a woman aged 50 to 60 in good health. The CDR3 spells CATSDGTSGSSYNEQFF. The CDR3 coding sequence is TGTGCCACCAGTGATGGGACTAGCGGGAGCTCCTACAATGAGCAGTTCTTC.